The clone carrying this T cell receptor (beta chain) turned up a few times. This sample is part of a study of blood T cell repertoires in COVID-19. At the level of the study: Samples representing acute and convalescent COVID-19 were sourced from the United States, Italy and Spain.

Measured with immunoSEQ multiplex PCR; TCRdb has only the in-frame clones, and not every one. The sample records 75,000 to 95,000 clones, 87% being singletons. Germline V CDR1 and CDR2: WSHSY, SAAADI. Trimming cost V 5 bases and J 5 bases; bases outside gene matches: 6. This CDR3 region has 14 residues. The sequenced material came from peripheral blood. The clonotype was recovered from a man between 60 and 70 years old with acute or convalescent COVID-19. V usage is TRBV10-2 and J usage is TRBJ1-1; 9 nucleotides align to TRBD1. The CDR3 reads CASSLTGGGTEAFF. CDR3 DNA: TGCGCCAGCAGTCTGACAGGGGGAGGAACTGAAGCTTTCTTT.